This TCR beta chain was sequenced for a study of blood T cell repertoires in COVID-19. About the study: Researchers got acute and convalescent COVID-19 samples from the United States, Italy and Spain. The cDNA or gDNA used as material had been derived from T cells, B-cell-depleted T cells, or PBMCs.

V was clipped by 4 bases and J by 3 bases; unmatched bases: 7. The CDR3 loop spans 15 amino acids. Germline V gene sequence: CDR1 SGHRS, CDR2 YFSETQ. Per the original data handling: Counts of nucleated cells, estimated from reference gene primer amplification, were obtained. Clones were read by immunoSEQ multiplex PCR, and TCRdb kept only the in-frame ones, dropping some. That table furnishes V, J and clone size, whereas the DNA furnished D and trimming. The data show 100,000 to 150,000 clones, 84% seen once. This clonotype originated in a woman in her 30s who had recovered from COVID-19. The chain employs TRBV5-1 and TRBJ2-1, with TRBD2 matching 7 bases. Sequences were obtained from peripheral blood. CDR3 amino acids: CASSPPGGNYNEQFF. The CDR3 nucleotides are TGCGCCAGCAGCCCCCCGGGAGGTAACTACAATGAGCAGTTCTTC.